The entry below describes one T cell receptor beta chain. This CDR3 has 15 residues. Germline CDR1 and CDR2: MDHEN and SYDVKM. With 3 bases removed from V and 4 bases from J, the gap between germline ends came to 10 bases. In the source study's methods: Estimation of nucleated cell counts was performed using reference gene primer amplification. Here immunoSEQ multiplex PCR was the method, and the copy in TCRdb shows in-frame clones only, minus some. That table is the source of V, J and clone size, and D and trimming were worked out from the DNA. This table holds approximately 250,000 clones, approximately 81% found once. This sample is part of a study of blood T cell repertoires in COVID-19. Overall study context: From the United States, Italy and Spain came samples of acute and convalescent COVID-19. PBMCs, B-cell-depleted T cells, or T cells were the source of the cDNA or gDNA that made up the material.

Sequences were obtained from peripheral blood. The receptor's source is a man between 35 and 55 years old with acute or convalescent COVID-19. The chain joins TRBV28 to TRBJ1-6; tentative D call: TRBD1 (5 bases). CDR3 protein: CASSFRGGYNSPLHF. In DNA form, the CDR3 reads TGTGCCAGCAGTTTTCGGGGGGGGTATAATTCACCCCTCCACTTT.